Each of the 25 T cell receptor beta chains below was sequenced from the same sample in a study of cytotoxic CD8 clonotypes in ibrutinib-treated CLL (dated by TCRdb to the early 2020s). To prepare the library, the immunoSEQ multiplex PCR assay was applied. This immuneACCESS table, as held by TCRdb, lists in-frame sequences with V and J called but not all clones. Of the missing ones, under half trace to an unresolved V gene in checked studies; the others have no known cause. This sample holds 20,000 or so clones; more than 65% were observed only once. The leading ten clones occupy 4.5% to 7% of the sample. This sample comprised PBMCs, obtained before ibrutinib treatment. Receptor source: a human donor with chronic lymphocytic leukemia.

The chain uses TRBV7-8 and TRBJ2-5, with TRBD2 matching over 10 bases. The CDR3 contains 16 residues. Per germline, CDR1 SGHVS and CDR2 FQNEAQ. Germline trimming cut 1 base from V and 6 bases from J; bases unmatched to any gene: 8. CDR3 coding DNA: TGTGCCAGCAGCTTAGATGGTAGCGGGGGGCGGAAGACCCAGTACTTC. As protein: CASSLDGSGGRKTQYF.

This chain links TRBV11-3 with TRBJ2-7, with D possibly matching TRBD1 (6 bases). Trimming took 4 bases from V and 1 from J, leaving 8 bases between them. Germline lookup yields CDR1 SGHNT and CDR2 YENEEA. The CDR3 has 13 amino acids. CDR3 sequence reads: CASSSRGSYEQYF. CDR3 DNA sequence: TGTGCCAGCAGCTCCAGGGGTTCCTACGAGCAGTACTTC.

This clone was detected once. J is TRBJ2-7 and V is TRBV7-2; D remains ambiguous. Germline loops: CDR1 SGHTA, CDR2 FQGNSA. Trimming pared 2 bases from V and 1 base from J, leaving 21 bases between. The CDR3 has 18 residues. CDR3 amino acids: CASSLSGGSPVISYEQYF. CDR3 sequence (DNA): TGTGCCAGCAGCTTATCAGGTGGCTCCCCGGTGATATCCTACGAGCAGTACTTC.

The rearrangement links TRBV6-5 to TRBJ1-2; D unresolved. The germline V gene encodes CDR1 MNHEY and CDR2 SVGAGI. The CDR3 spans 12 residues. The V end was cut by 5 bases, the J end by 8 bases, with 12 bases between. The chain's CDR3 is CASSPRSGGYTF. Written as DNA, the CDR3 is TGTGCCAGCAGTCCAAGGAGTGGAGGCTACACCTTC.

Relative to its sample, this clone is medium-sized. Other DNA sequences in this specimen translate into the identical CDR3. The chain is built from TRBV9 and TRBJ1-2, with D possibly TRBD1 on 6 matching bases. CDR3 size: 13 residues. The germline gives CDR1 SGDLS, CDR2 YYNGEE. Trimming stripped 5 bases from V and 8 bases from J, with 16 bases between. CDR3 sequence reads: CASRPLGGRGYTF. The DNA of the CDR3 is TGTGCCAGCAGGCCTTTAGGGGGTCGGGGCTACACCTTC.

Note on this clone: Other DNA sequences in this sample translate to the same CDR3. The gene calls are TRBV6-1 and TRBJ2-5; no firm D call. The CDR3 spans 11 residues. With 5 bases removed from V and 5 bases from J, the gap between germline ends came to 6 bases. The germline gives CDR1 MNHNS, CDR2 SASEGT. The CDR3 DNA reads TGTGCCAGCAGTTACGGCGAGACCCAGTACTTC. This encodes CASSYGETQYF.

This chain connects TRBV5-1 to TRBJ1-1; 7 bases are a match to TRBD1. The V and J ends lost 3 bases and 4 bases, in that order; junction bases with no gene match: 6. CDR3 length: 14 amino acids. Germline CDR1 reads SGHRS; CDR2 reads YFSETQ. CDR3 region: CASSSQTGATEAFF. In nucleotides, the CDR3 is TGCGCCAGCAGCTCGCAAACAGGGGCCACTGAAGCTTTCTTT. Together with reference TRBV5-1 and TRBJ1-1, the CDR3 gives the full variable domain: KAGVTQTPRYLIKTRGQQVTLSCSPISGHRSVSWYQQTPGQGLQFLFEYFSETQRNKGNFPGRFSGRQFSNSRSEMNVSTLELGDSALYLCASSSQTGATEAFFGQGTRLTVV.

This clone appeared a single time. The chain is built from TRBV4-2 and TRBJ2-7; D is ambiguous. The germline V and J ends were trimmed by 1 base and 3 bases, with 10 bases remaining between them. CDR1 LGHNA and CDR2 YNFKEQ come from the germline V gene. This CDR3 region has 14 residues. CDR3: CASSQGAPDYEQYF. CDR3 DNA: TGTGCCAGCAGCCAAGGGGCCCCGGACTACGAGCAGTACTTC.

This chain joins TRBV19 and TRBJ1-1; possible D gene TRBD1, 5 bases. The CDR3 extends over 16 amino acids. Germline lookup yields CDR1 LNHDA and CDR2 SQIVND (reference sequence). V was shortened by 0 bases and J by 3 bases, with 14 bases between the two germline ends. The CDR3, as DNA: TGTGCCAGTAGTATAGATCTATTAAGACAGTACACTGAAGCTTTCTTT. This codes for CASSIDLLRQYTEAFF. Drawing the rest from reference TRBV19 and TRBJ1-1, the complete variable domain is DGGITQSPKYLFRKEGQNVTLSCEQNLNHDAMYWYRQDPGQGLRLIYYSQIVNDFQKGDIAEGYSVSREKKESFPLTVTSAQKNPTAFYLCASSIDLLRQYTEAFFGQGTRLTVV.

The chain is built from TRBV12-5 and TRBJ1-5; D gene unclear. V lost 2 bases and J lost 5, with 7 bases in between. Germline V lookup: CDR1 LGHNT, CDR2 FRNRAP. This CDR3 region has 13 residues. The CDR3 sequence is CASGLRRDQPQHF. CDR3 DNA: TGTGCTAGTGGTTTGAGGAGGGATCAGCCCCAGCATTTT. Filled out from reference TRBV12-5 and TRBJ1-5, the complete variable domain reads DARVTQTPRHKVTEMGQEVTMRCQPILGHNTVFWYRQTMMQGLELLAYFRNRAPLDDSGMPKDRFSAEMPDATLATLKIQPSEPRDSAVYFCASGLRRDQPQHFGDGTRLSIL.

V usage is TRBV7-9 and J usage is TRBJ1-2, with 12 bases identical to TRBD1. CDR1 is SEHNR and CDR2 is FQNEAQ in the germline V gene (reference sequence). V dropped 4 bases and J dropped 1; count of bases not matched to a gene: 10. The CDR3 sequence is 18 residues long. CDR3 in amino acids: CASSSLGTGGVYNYGYTF. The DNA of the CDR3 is TGTGCCAGCAGCTCCCTTGGGACAGGGGGCGTATATAACTATGGCTACACCTTC. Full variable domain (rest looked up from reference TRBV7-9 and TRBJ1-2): DTGVSQNPRHKITKRGQNVTFRCDPISEHNRLYWYRQTLGQGPEFLTYFQNEAQLEKSRLLSDRFSAERPKGSFSTLEIQRTEQGDSAMYLCASSSLGTGGVYNYGYTFGSGTRLTVV.

The DNA for the CDR3 is TGTGCCAGCAGCTTCCCCGGGACTCCCGAGCAGTTCTTC. Translated, it gives CASSFPGTPEQFF. The chain joins TRBV11-2 to TRBJ2-1; TRBD2 is a possible D gene (6 bases). V was shortened by 3 bases and J by 10 bases, with 13 bases between the two germline ends. From germline, CDR1 is SGHAT and CDR2 FQNNGV. The CDR3 contains 13 residues.

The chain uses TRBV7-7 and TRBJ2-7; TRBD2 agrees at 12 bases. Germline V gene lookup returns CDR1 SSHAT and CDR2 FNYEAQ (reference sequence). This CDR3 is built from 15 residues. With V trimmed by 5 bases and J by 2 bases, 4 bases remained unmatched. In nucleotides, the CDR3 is TGTGCCAGCAGCCCAGGACTAGCGGGACCCTACGAGCAGTACTTC. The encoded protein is CASSPGLAGPYEQYF.

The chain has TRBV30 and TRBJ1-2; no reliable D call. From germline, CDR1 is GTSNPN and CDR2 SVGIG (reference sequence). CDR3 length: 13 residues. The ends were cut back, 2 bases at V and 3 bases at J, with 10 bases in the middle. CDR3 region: CAWSKAVYYGYTF. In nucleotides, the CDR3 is TGTGCCTGGAGTAAAGCGGTCTACTATGGCTACACCTTC.

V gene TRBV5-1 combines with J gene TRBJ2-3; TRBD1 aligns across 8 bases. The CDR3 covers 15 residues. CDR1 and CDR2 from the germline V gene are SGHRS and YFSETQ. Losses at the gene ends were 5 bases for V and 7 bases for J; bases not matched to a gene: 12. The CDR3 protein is CASRLGLQGANTQYF. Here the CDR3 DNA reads TGCGCCAGCAGGCTGGGCCTGCAGGGGGCAAATACGCAGTATTTT.

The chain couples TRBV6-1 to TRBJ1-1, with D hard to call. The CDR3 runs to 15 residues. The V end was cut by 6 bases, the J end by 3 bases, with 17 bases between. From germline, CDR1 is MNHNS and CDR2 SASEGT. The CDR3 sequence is CASSPNGRLYTEAFF. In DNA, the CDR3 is TGTGCCAGCAGCCCCAACGGACGGCTTTACACTGAAGCTTTCTTT.

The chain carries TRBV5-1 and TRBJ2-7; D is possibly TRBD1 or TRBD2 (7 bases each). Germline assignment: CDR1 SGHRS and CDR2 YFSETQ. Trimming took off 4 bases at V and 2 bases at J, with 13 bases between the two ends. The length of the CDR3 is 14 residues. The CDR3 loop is CASSPQGRAYEQYF. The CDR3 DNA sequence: TGCGCCAGCAGCCCACAGGGGAGGGCCTACGAGCAGTACTTC.

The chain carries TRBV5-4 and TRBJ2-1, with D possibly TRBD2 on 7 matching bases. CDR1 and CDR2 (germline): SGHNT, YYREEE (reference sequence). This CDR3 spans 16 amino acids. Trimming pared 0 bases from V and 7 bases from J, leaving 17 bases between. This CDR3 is CASSLAGGLSGNEQFF. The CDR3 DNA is TGTGCCAGCAGCTTGGCCGGGGGGCTTTCGGGGAATGAGCAGTTCTTC.

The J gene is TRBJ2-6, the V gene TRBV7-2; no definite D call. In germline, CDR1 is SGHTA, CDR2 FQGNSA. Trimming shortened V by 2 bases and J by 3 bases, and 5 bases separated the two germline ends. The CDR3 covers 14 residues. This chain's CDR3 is CASSLYGGANVLTF. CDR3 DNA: TGTGCCAGCAGCTTATACGGTGGGGCCAACGTCCTGACTTTC.

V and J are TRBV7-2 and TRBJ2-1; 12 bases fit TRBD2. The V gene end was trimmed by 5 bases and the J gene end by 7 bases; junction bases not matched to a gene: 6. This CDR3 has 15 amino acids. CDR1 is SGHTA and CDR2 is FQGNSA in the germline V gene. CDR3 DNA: TGTGCCAGCAGCCAAGTACTAGCGGGGGGTAATGAGCAGTTCTTC. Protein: CASSQVLAGGNEQFF.

The CDR3 coding sequence is TGTGCCAGCAGTTACTCTAGGACTAGCGGGGGTAACGAGCAGTACTTC. Residues: CASSYSRTSGGNEQYF. This sequence joins TRBV6-5 and TRBJ2-7; 13 bases are a match to TRBD2. The CDR3 runs 16 residues. In germline, CDR1 is MNHEY, CDR2 SVGAGI. V lost 0 bases, J lost 5 bases, and 4 bases stayed unmatched.

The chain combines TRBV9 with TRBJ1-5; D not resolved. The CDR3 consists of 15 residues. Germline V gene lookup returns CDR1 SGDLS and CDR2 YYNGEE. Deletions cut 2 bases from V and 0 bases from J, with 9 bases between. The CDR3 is CASSVEGFSNQPQHF. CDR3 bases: TGTGCCAGCAGCGTGGAAGGGTTTAGCAATCAGCCCCAGCATTTT.

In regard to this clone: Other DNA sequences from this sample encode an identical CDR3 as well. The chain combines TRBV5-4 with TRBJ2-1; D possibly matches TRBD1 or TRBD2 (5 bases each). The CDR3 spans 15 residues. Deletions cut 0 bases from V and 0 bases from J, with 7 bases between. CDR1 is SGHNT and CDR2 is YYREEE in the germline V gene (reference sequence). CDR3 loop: CASSLGGSSYNEQFF. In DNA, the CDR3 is TGTGCCAGCAGCTTGGGGGGGAGCTCCTACAATGAGCAGTTCTTC.

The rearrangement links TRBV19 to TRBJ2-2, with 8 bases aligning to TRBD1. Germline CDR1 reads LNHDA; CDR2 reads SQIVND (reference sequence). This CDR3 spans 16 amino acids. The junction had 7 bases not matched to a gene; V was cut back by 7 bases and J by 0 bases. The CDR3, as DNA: TGTGCCAGTACCCAAAAGGGACAGGCGAACACCGGGGAGCTGTTTTTT. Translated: CASTQKGQANTGELFF.

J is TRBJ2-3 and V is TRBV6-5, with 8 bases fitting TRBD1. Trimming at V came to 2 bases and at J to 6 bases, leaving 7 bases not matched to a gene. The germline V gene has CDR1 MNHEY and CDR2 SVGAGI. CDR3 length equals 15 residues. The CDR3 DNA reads TGTGCCAGCAGTTACCCCGGGACAGGAGACGATACGCAGTATTTT. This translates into CASSYPGTGDDTQYF.